The rows below give T cell receptor beta chains drawn from one sample of a study of cytotoxic CD8 clonotypes in ibrutinib-treated CLL. TCRdb's table, derived via immunoSEQ multiplex PCR, lists solely in-frame clones and lacks some. The table includes some 140,000 clones, more than 85% detected once. Sequences were derived from PBMCs, sampled after 12 months of ibrutinib treatment. These receptors all stem from a human donor with chronic lymphocytic leukemia. Both conserved end residues are part of each CDR3. D genes are given only for firm matches. Clone size is not always given. Where it is, it says once, few, many or a class for expanded clones.

TGTGCCAGCAGCCTGGAAGGAAGCTCCAATCAGCCCCAGCATTTT	CASSLEGSSNQPQHF	.	TRBJ1-5	TRBV7-2	.
TGCGCCAGCAGCCAGGATACTAGCGGTGTTTACAATGAGCAGTTCTTC	CASSQDTSGVYNEQFF	.	TRBJ2-1	TRBV4-3	TRBD2
TGTGCCATCAGTGAGTCGGTCTCTAGGACAGGAATGAACACTGAAGCTTTCTTT	CAISESVSRTGMNTEAFF	.	TRBJ1-1	TRBV10-3	TRBD1
TGTGCCAGCAGTTTGTCGGGGAGCAGGAAGAATGAAAAACTGTTTTTT	CASSLSGSRKNEKLFF	.	TRBJ1-4	TRBV28	.
TGTGCCAGCAGCGTAGAGGGGACAGGGGGGCTGGAGACCCAGTACTTC	CASSVEGTGGLETQYF	.	TRBJ2-5	TRBV9	TRBD1
TGTGCCATAGGTGGGGGGGACAGGGGTAATCAGCCCCAGCATTTT	CAIGGGDRGNQPQHF	.	TRBJ1-5	TRBV10-3	TRBD1
TGTGCCTCTCGGAAGGACCAATCCTACGAGCAGTACTTC	CASRKDQSYEQYF	.	TRBJ2-7	TRBV2	.
TGTGCCAGTAGTATGGACTCCTATTCTGGGGCCAACGTCCTGACTTTC	CASSMDSYSGANVLTF	.	TRBJ2-6	TRBV19	.
TGTGCCAGCACCCGGACAGGAGACAAGGGGGATACGCAGTATTTT	CASTRTGDKGDTQYF	.	TRBJ2-3	TRBV7-9	TRBD1
TGTGCCAGCAGCTTTAGTCCCTACGAGCAGTACTTC	CASSFSPYEQYF	.	TRBJ2-7	TRBV7-2	.
TGTGCCAGCACCCGGGACAGGGGTTTAGGGGAAAAACTGTTTTTT	CASTRDRGLGEKLFF	once	TRBJ1-4	TRBV6-1	TRBD1
TGTGCCAGCAGCTCTCTTCGGGGCGACGAGCAGTACTTC	CASSSLRGDEQYF	.	TRBJ2-7	TRBV7-2	.
TGTGCCAGCGGACGAAATTCAGGGAGGGCTGATACGCAGTATTTT	CASGRNSGRADTQYF	.	TRBJ2-3	TRBV7-9	TRBD2
TGTGCCAGCATTTCCGGGACTCAGACTTCCTACGAGCAGTACTTC	CASISGTQTSYEQYF	.	TRBJ2-7	TRBV28	.
TGTGCTAGCAGCTCCGACATTACCGGGGAGCTGTTTTTT	CASSSDITGELFF	.	TRBJ2-2	TRBV7-7	.
TGTGCCAGAAGCCCGTGGGCGGACAGGAGAAAAGAGACCCAGTACTTC	CARSPWADRRKETQYF	.	TRBJ2-5	TRBV5-3	TRBD1
TGTGCCAGCAGCGGCGGGGTGAACACTGAAGCTTTCTTT	CASSGGVNTEAFF	few	TRBJ1-1	TRBV14	.
TGCGCCAGCAGTGACGGACAGGCGGTCGGCAATCAGCCCCAGCATTTT	CASSDGQAVGNQPQHF	.	TRBJ1-5	TRBV10-2	TRBD1
TGTGCCAGCAGTTTCGTGCTCTCCTACGAGCAGTACTTC	CASSFVLSYEQYF	.	TRBJ2-7	TRBV28	.
TGTGCCAGTAGTCTTCATGCAGGTGACACTGAAGCTTTCTTT	CASSLHAGDTEAFF	.	TRBJ1-1	TRBV19	.
TGTGCCAGCAGCTTTTGGAATGAGCAGTTCTTC	CASSFWNEQFF	.	TRBJ2-1	TRBV7-8	.
TGTGCCAGCAGCTTAGCGACTAGCGGATTCCACGAGCAGTACTTC	CASSLATSGFHEQYF	.	TRBJ2-7	TRBV7-3	TRBD2
TGCGCCAGCAGCACCGATGTGGCTATAGGTCCGGAGACCCAGTACTTC	CASSTDVAIGPETQYF	.	TRBJ2-5	TRBV5-1	.
TGTGCCAGCAGGTTGTGGGGGTCGAACACCGGGGAGCTGTTTTTT	CASRLWGSNTGELFF	.	TRBJ2-2	TRBV27	.
TGTGCCAGCAGTTACACTTCCGACAGGGGGTTCTTC	CASSYTSDRGFF	.	TRBJ2-1	TRBV6-6	TRBD1
TGTGCCAGCAGTCCCTCACTAGCGGGCGCCTACAATGAGCAGTTCTTC	CASSPSLAGAYNEQFF	once	TRBJ2-1	TRBV28	TRBD2
TGTGCCAGCAGTTATCTCAGGGGGACCGGGGAGCTGTTTTTT	CASSYLRGTGELFF	.	TRBJ2-2	TRBV11-2	TRBD1
TGTGCCAGCAGCCGTTCAGGGGTGTTCGAGCAGTACTTC	CASSRSGVFEQYF	.	TRBJ2-7	TRBV14	.
TGTGCCATCGGAGGCGGGAGCTTCTCCTACGAGCAGTACTTC	CAIGGGSFSYEQYF	.	TRBJ2-7	TRBV10-3	TRBD2
TGTGCCAGTAGTATACGAGACAGTGCAACTAATGAAAAACTGTTTTTT	CASSIRDSATNEKLFF	.	TRBJ1-4	TRBV19	.
TGCGCCAGCAGCTTGGTTTTTGGGGCTGGCATTCAGTACTTC	CASSLVFGAGIQYF	once	TRBJ2-4	TRBV5-1	.
TGTGCCAGCAGATCCCCCAGGGAGGGCCTCGAGCAGTACTTC	CASRSPREGLEQYF	.	TRBJ2-7	TRBV28	TRBD2
TGTGCCAGCAGCCAAACTAGCGGGAGTTCCTACGAGCAGTACTTC	CASSQTSGSSYEQYF	.	TRBJ2-7	TRBV7-3	TRBD2
TGTGCCACCGGGACTAGCCGCGACGATACGCAGTATTTT	CATGTSRDDTQYF	once	TRBJ2-3	TRBV4-2	TRBD2
TGTGCCAGCAGTTCTGGAACTAGCGCGGGGGATACGCAGTATTTT	CASSSGTSAGDTQYF	.	TRBJ2-3	TRBV28	TRBD2
TGTGCCAGCAGCTCGGACAGGGCGAATGAGCAGTTCTTC	CASSSDRANEQFF	.	TRBJ2-1	TRBV13	TRBD1
TGTGCCAGCAGCTCGACAGAGAATGAGCAGTTCTTC	CASSSTENEQFF	.	TRBJ2-1	TRBV5-6	.
TGTGCCAGCAGTGACCCTTCCGGGACTAGCACAGATACGCAGTATTTT	CASSDPSGTSTDTQYF	.	TRBJ2-3	TRBV6-1	.
TGTGCCAGCTCACCAAGAGGGACGGGCTCTGAAGCTTTCTTT	CASSPRGTGSEAFF	.	TRBJ1-1	TRBV18	.
TGTGCCTGGAAGAGGCTAGCGGGAGTGTTAAGCTCCTACGAGCAGTACTTC	CAWKRLAGVLSSYEQYF	.	TRBJ2-7	TRBV30	TRBD2
TGTGCCAGCAGCGTAGGCACTGGGAGGGGGGGGGAGCAGTACTTC	CASSVGTGRGGEQYF	.	TRBJ2-7	TRBV9	.
TGTGCCAGTAGATACCTCCTTAAGGGAAAACTGTTTTTT	CASRYLLKGKLFF	.	TRBJ1-4	TRBV19	.
TGTGCCAGCAGTGCCCAGGGACCGACCTACGAGCAGTACTTC	CASSAQGPTYEQYF	.	TRBJ2-7	TRBV6-1	.